Listed here is a single T cell receptor beta chain. The data were obtained in a study of blood T cell repertoires in COVID-19. This CDR3 has 15 amino acids. The germline CDR1 and CDR2 sequences are SGDLS and YYNGEE. The V and J ends lost 2 bases and 6 bases, in that order; junction bases with no gene match: 8. As originally analysed: Nucleated cell number was recorded as an estimate derived from reference gene primer amplification. Assay: immunoSEQ multiplex PCR; the TCRdb copy retains only in-frame clones and omits some. V and J calls and clone size are as listed in that table; D and trimming were resolved from the DNA. The sample has 210,000 or so clones, roughly 80% seen once.

The V gene is TRBV9, the J gene TRBJ2-7; the match to TRBD1 covers 10 bases. The material sequenced was peripheral blood. The TCR originated in an elderly woman with acute or convalescent COVID-19. CDR3 protein: CASSVAGTGEREQYF. CDR3 nucleotides: TGTGCCAGCAGCGTTGCCGGGACAGGGGAACGCGAGCAGTACTTC.